This is a list of T cell receptor beta chains from one sample in a study of T cells after yellow fever vaccination. TCRdb independently ran MiXCR on the 5' RACE reads; one entry per CDR3 protein. The data show 100,000 to 150,000 distinct CDR3 sequences, roughly 6.7% seen once. The specimen comprised CD4+ T cells sorted from PBMCs, sampled 10 to 11 days after the first yellow fever vaccination. The receptors were gathered from a man between 18 and 35 years old who received the YFV17D yellow fever vaccine. Each CDR3 is given with its conserved first and last residue. The D gene is left open where the match is weak. Only some rows state a clone size, as once, few, many or a class for expanded clones.

clone size	D gene	J gene	V gene	CDR3 DNA	CDR3 protein
many	.	TRBJ2-1	TRBV12-3/TRBV12-4	TGTGCCAGCAGTAGGCGTCTTGCGGGTGGGGGGGCGTGGAATGAGCAGTTCTTC	CASSRRLAGGGAWNEQFF
many	.	TRBJ2-3	TRBV24-1	TGTGCCACCAGTGATCCGGCGACGGGCGATACGCAGTATTTT	CATSDPATGDTQYF
many	.	TRBJ2-6	TRBV5-1	TGCGCCAGCAGCGTGACCGACCACTCTGGGGCCAACGTCCTGACTTTC	CASSVTDHSGANVLTF
many	.	TRBJ2-2	TRBV2	TGTGCCAGCAGTTCCCCCGGCACCGGGGAGCTGTTTTTT	CASSSPGTGELFF
many	.	TRBJ2-2	TRBV20-1	TGCAGTGCTAGAGATCGGGCCTATGGGGCCGGGGAGCTGTTTTTT	CSARDRAYGAGELFF
.	.	TRBJ2-7	TRBV7-8	TGTGCCAGCAGCGTCGACTACTTCACCTACGAGCAGTACTTC	CASSVDYFTYEQYF
once	.	TRBJ2-5	TRBV5-1	TGCGCCAGCTCCCCGCGTGGGCAGCTGGAGACCCAGTGCTTC	CASSPRGQLETQCF
many	TRBD2	TRBJ2-5	TRBV28	TGTGCCAGCAGTTTGTTCCTAGCGGGAGGGACCCAGTACTTC	CASSLFLAGGTQYF
many	.	TRBJ1-1	TRBV27	TGTGCCAGCGGCCGACCCAGAGCCACTGAAGCTTTCTTT	CASGRPRATEAFF
many	.	TRBJ1-2	TRBV7-2	TGTGCCAGCAGCCCACTCGCGGGGTCTAACTATGGCTACACCTTC	CASSPLAGSNYGYTF
many	TRBD1	TRBJ2-7	TRBV3-1	TGTGCCAGCAGCCGCGACAGGGGTAGCGAGCAGTACTTC	CASSRDRGSEQYF
many	.	TRBJ2-7	TRBV7-9	TGTGCCAGCAGCTTAGCGCTTACAGGGCGGGACGAGCAGTACTTC	CASSLALTGRDEQYF
many	.	TRBJ2-5	TRBV7-8	TGTGCCAGCAGCTTAGGTAACAGGCGGATTCAAGAGACCCAGTACTTC	CASSLGNRRIQETQYF
few	.	TRBJ2-7	TRBV18	TGTGCCAGCTCAAACGGACAGACCTCCTACGAGCAGTACTTC	CASSNGQTSYEQYF
few	.	TRBJ2-1	TRBV5-4	TGTGCCAGCAGCCGCAAGGGGGAGGTTTACAATGAGCAGTTCTTC	CASSRKGEVYNEQFF